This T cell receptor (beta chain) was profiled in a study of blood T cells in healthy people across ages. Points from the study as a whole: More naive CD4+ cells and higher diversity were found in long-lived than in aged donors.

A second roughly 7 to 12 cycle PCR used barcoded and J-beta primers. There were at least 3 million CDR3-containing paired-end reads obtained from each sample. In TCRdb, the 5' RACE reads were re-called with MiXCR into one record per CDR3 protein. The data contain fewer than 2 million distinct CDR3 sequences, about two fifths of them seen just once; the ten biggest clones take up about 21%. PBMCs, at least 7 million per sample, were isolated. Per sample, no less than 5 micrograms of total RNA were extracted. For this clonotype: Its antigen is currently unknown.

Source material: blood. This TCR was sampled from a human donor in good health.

CDR3 loop: CAIRGGQETQYF. CDR3 coding DNA: TGTGCCATCCGAGGGGGCCAAGAGACCCAGTACTTC. This chain connects TRBV10-3 to TRBJ2-5; D is possibly TRBD1 (6 bases). The V and J ends lost 8 bases and 1 base respectively, with 8 bases between them. This CDR3 is built from 12 residues. Germline-derived CDR1 and CDR2 are ENHRY and SYGVKD.